The source of this T cell receptor beta chain is a study of blood T cell repertoires in COVID-19. Overall study context: There were acute and convalescent COVID-19 samples, and they came from the United States, Italy and Spain. T cells, B-cell-depleted T cells, or PBMCs provided the cDNA or gDNA that served as material.

As processed by the authors: Cell counts per sample came from amplifying reference gene primers. Profiling relied on immunoSEQ multiplex PCR, and the TCRdb table lists in-frame clones only, not all of them. V and J calls and clone size come straight from that table; D and trimming were deduced from the DNA. The sample comprises about 240,000 clones, around 85% of which are singletons, and 6.2% rests with the top ten. Germline V gene data show CDR1 as SGHAT and CDR2 as FQNNGV. The CDR3 runs to 15 residues. V lost 0 bases to trimming and J lost 3 bases, with 8 bases between them. The chain recombines TRBV11-2 with TRBJ2-2, with D possibly TRBD1 on 5 matching bases. This receptor was identified in a man between 60 and 70 years old with acute or convalescent COVID-19. Material: peripheral blood. In DNA, the CDR3 is TGTGCCAGCAGCTTAGATAGACAGTACACCGGGGAGCTGTTTTTT. Protein: CASSLDRQYTGELFF.